The sequence of this T cell receptor (beta chain) was determined in a study of blood T cell repertoires in COVID-19. Study as a whole: Samples of COVID-19 (acute and convalescent) were obtained from the United States, Italy and Spain.

Original data processing: Using reference gene primer amplification, nucleated cell counts were estimated. Only in-frame clones appear in the TCRdb table, and some are missing; sequencing was by immunoSEQ multiplex PCR. The DNA was the basis for D and trimming; V, J and clone size are from that table. The sample yields around 450,000 clones, 87% seen once. Cohort allocation depended upon clinical history that participants reported. The CDR3 loop spans 16 amino acids. The V end lost 1 base, the J end lost 1 base, and 8 bases lay between the germline ends. Germline assignment: CDR1 SGHAT and CDR2 FQNNGV.

The gene calls are TRBV11-2 and TRBJ2-6, with D hard to call. The sequence came from a woman aged 18-29 years with acute COVID-19. The source material was PBMCs or T cells enriched from blood (not recorded which). CDR3 in DNA: TGTGCCAGCAGCTTAGTGAGGTTTTCTGGGGCCAACGTCCTGACTTTC. Its translation is CASSLVRFSGANVLTF.